This T cell receptor (beta chain) was identified in a study of PD-1 blockade in classical Hodgkin lymphoma. Study-wide results and limits: Those achieving complete response showed baseline diversity like newly diagnosed patients.

Time point defined: cycle 4 day 1 (C4D1), after 5 to 7 weeks of nivolumab. Exposure to brentuximab vedotin varied, and each patient had relapsed following autologous stem cell transplantation. TCRdb's copy holds only in-frame clones and misses some; the assay was immunoSEQ multiplex PCR. The sample yields roughly 50,000 clones, around 90% seen once. On this clone: Its antigen is not known.

V lost 6 bases and J lost 4; bases outside the gene matches: 5. The germline CDR1 and CDR2 sequences are MNHEY and SVGAGI. The CDR3 contains 14 residues. The rearrangement joins TRBV6-5 to TRBJ1-5; 8 bases are shared with TRBD1. This sample comprised peripheral blood mononuclear cells (PBMCs), obtained before the fourth cycle of nivolumab. This receptor was taken from a human donor with classical Hodgkin lymphoma. CDR3 DNA: TGTGCCAGCAGCCAGGGACAGGCTAATCAGCCCCAGCATTTT. Translated, it gives CASSQGQANQPQHF.